This T cell receptor beta chain was retrieved from a study of Tregs in tolerant kidney transplant recipients. V lost 2 bases, J lost 2 bases, and 14 bases lay in between. The CDR3 is made up of 16 amino acids. The germline CDR1 and CDR2 sequences are LGHNA and YNFKEQ. Unstimulated regulatory T cells (CD4+CD25+CD127-), CD4+CD25- non-regulatory cells, CD4 and CD8 cells were FACS-sorted from thawed PBMCs. Method: immunoSEQ multiplex PCR; TCRdb's copy keeps in-frame clones and lacks some. The sample contains 100,000 to 150,000 clones, about 90% of which appear only once. Sequenced input: CD4+ T cells from blood. This clonotype originated in a human donor in good health. This chain connects TRBV4-2 to TRBJ2-3; TRBD1 might be the D (5 bases). CDR3 region: CASSQKWGGHTDTQYF. The DNA for the CDR3 is TGTGCCAGCAGCCAAAAATGGGGCGGCCACACAGATACGCAGTATTTT.